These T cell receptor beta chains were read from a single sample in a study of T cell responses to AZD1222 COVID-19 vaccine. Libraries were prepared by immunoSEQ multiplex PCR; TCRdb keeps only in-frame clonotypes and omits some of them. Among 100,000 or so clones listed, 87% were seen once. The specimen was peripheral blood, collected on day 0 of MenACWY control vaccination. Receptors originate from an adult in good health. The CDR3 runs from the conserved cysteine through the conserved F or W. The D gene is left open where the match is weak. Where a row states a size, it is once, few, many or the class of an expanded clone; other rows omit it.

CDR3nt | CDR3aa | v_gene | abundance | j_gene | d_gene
TGTGCCAGCAGCCCAGGTGGGACTAGCGGGGGACAAGAGACCCAGTACTTC | CASSPGGTSGGQETQYF | TRBV11-3 | - | TRBJ2-5 | TRBD2
TGTGCCAGCAGCCCCCGGACAGGGGGAAGGACGAACTATGGCTACACCTTC | CASSPRTGGRTNYGYTF | TRBV11-2 | - | TRBJ1-2 | TRBD1
TGTGCCAGCACCCCCGGGGGGTCGCTTCAGCCCCAGCATTTT | CASTPGGSLQPQHF | TRBV28 | - | TRBJ1-5 | -
TGCAGTGCTAGTGGCGAGGGGAGCAATCAGCCCCAGCATTTT | CSASGEGSNQPQHF | TRBV20-1 | - | TRBJ1-5 | -
TGTGCCACCAGTGATTTAGGGTCCGCGCAGTATTTT | CATSDLGSAQYF | TRBV24-1 | - | TRBJ2-3 | -
TGTGCCAGCAGTGAGACAGGGCTCTCCTACGAGCAGTACTTC | CASSETGLSYEQYF | TRBV6-1 | - | TRBJ2-7 | TRBD1
TGTGCCAGCAGTTCGGTCCAAGAGACCCAGTACTTC | CASSSVQETQYF | TRBV6-2/TRBV6-3 | - | TRBJ2-5 | -
TGTGCCAGCAGTTCCCCGAGGGGAGCCTATGGCTACACCTTC | CASSSPRGAYGYTF | TRBV28 | - | TRBJ1-2 | -
TGTGCCACGAGACTGAACACTGAAGCTTTCTTT | CATRLNTEAFF | TRBV28 | - | TRBJ1-1 | -
TGTGCCAGCTCACTAGCTAGGGACCGGAGAGGGGAGCAGTACTTC | CASSLARDRRGEQYF | TRBV18 | - | TRBJ2-7 | -
TGTGCCTGGAGGGGTGTGGGGGGCTACACCTTC | CAWRGVGGYTF | TRBV30 | - | TRBJ1-2 | -
TGTGCCACCAGTGATTTTCGGGCAGGGGCCCTATCCTACGAGCAGTACTTC | CATSDFRAGALSYEQYF | TRBV24-1 | - | TRBJ2-7 | -
TGTGCCAGCAGATTACCGAGGACAGCAGACGGGGAGCTGTTTTTT | CASRLPRTADGELFF | TRBV11-1 | - | TRBJ2-2 | -
TGTGCCATCAGTGGGGGGGGTAGCGGGAACACAGATACGCAGTATTTT | CAISGGGSGNTDTQYF | TRBV10-3 | few | TRBJ2-3 | TRBD2
TGTGCCAGCAGCTCCGCTGGGTTGACCGGGGAGCTGTTTTTT | CASSSAGLTGELFF | TRBV7-2 | - | TRBJ2-2 | -
TGTGCCAGCAGTTTTCAGGGGAGCGATCGTGAGTTCTTC | CASSFQGSDREFF | TRBV12-3/TRBV12-4 | once | TRBJ2-1 | -
TGTGCCAGCACCCCCCCCCAGCGGGAGGACTACAATGAGCAGTTCTTC | CASTPPQREDYNEQFF | TRBV27 | - | TRBJ2-1 | TRBD2
TGTGCCAGCAGCGAGGACAGCTATTCACCCCTCCACTTT | CASSEDSYSPLHF | TRBV9 | once | TRBJ1-6 | -
TGTGCCAGCAGCTTAGTTTTTGGGGGTGGCGAGCAGTACTTC | CASSLVFGGGEQYF | TRBV11-2 | - | TRBJ2-7 | -
TGTGCCAGCAGCAGAAGGACACGCGAAAGAGCTTTCTTT | CASSRRTRERAFF | TRBV5-8 | - | TRBJ1-1 | -
TGCAGCTCGAAGGGAGGGGGGAACACTGAAGCTTTCTTT | CSSKGGGNTEAFF | TRBV29-1 | - | TRBJ1-1 | -
TGTGCCAGCTCACCACTCCGGACAGGGCGAATTTCCTACGAGCAGTACTTC | CASSPLRTGRISYEQYF | TRBV18 | - | TRBJ2-7 | TRBD1
TGTGCCAGCAGCGTCCTCCCCGGGGGGCCAGACACTGAAGCTTTCTTT | CASSVLPGGPDTEAFF | TRBV9 | - | TRBJ1-1 | -
TGCGCCAGCAGCCAAGATGGACAGTGGGGAAAACTGTTTTTT | CASSQDGQWGKLFF | TRBV4-3 | - | TRBJ1-4 | -
TGTGCCAGCAGCCAAGATCTTGGGGGGGAGACTGAAGCTTTCTTT | CASSQDLGGETEAFF | TRBV4-2 | - | TRBJ1-1 | -